This is a list of T cell receptor beta chains from one sample in a study of cytomegalovirus exposure and HLA in healthy donors. TCRdb's table, derived via immunoSEQ multiplex PCR, lists solely in-frame clones and lacks some. In the table there are about 84,000 clones, about 77% of which are singletons. The sequencing input was PBMCs. These receptors all come from a male donor in good health and CMV-seropositive. CDR3s include the opening cysteine and the closing phenylalanine or tryptophan. The D gene is left open where the match is weak. Expanded clones get a size class; other rows say once, few or many, or leave the size out.

>TRBV27|TRBJ1-5|NA|NA
CASSARLQGSNQPQHF
TGTGCCAGCAGCGCACGACTTCAGGGAAGCAATCAGCCCCAGCATTTT
>TRBV6-5|TRBJ2-5|NA|NA
CASSYHRERETQYF
TGTGCCAGCAGTTACCACAGGGAGCGGGAGACCCAGTACTTC
>TRBV19|TRBJ1-5|NA|NA
CASTAGQHSNQPQHF
TGTGCCAGTACAGCAGGGCAGCATAGCAATCAGCCCCAGCATTTT
>TRBV20-1|TRBJ1-1|TRBD1|NA
CSARPSEGAPF
TGCAGTGCTAGACCCTCCGAGGGGGCCCCTTTC
>TRBV6-1|TRBJ1-3|NA|NA
CASSRDKRGGNTIYF
TGTGCCAGCAGTCGGGACAAGAGGGGGGGAAACACCATATATTTT
>TRBV14|TRBJ2-3|TRBD1|few
CASSRRQGGLKTTDTQYF
TGTGCCAGCAGCCGAAGACAGGGTGGGTTAAAGACCACAGATACGCAGTATTTT
>TRBV7-9|TRBJ2-3|NA|NA
CASSASLTDTQYF
TGTGCCAGCAGCGCGAGCCTCACAGATACGCAGTATTTT
>TRBV6-1|TRBJ1-3|NA|NA
CAHGRDWSSGNTIYF
TGTGCCCACGGACGGGACTGGAGCTCTGGAAACACCATATATTTT
>TRBV10-2|TRBJ2-5|TRBD2|NA
CASHLGTSGLAVETQYF
TGCGCCAGCCACCTTGGGACTAGCGGCCTGGCGGTAGAGACCCAGTACTTC
>TRBV27|TRBJ2-3|TRBD2|NA
CASSSTSGRSTDTQYF
TGTGCCAGCAGTTCCACTAGCGGGAGGAGCACAGATACGCAGTATTTT
>TRBV7-9|TRBJ2-1|NA|few
CASSPYRGGGDEQFF
TGTGCCAGCAGCCCGTACCGAGGGGGCGGGGATGAGCAGTTCTTC
>TRBV6-4|TRBJ2-1|TRBD1|NA
CASSDSGTGGGEQFF
TGTGCCAGCAGTGACTCGGGGACAGGGGGCGGGGAGCAGTTCTTC
>TRBV21-1|TRBJ2-2|NA|NA
CASSTQLRRQGCGELFF
TGTGCCAGCAGCACCCAACTTCGTAGACAGGGCTGCGGGGAGCTGTTTTTT
>TRBV9|TRBJ2-3|NA|NA
CASSVALGSTDTQYF
TGTGCCAGCAGCGTAGCTCTCGGGAGCACAGATACGCAGTATTTT
>TRBV7-9|TRBJ2-4|TRBD2|NA
CASSYSGSHIQYF
TGTGCCAGCAGCTATAGCGGGAGTCACATTCAGTACTTC
>TRBV4-1|TRBJ2-7|NA|few
CASSQEVAVSPYEQYF
TGCGCCAGCAGCCAAGAAGTGGCCGTTTCCCCCTACGAGCAGTACTTC
>TRBV14|TRBJ2-3|TRBD1|NA
CASSLRQGPTDTQYF
TGTGCCAGCAGCCTTAGACAGGGGCCCACAGATACGCAGTATTTT
>TRBV6-6|TRBJ2-7|NA|NA
CASSRGNEQYF
TGTGCCAGCAGTAGGGGCAACGAGCAGTACTTC
>TRBV7-3|TRBJ1-1|TRBD1|NA
CASSSSGGAAVAFF
TGTGCCAGCAGCTCGTCAGGGGGCGCGGCCGTGGCTTTCTTT
>TRBV10-1|TRBJ2-5|NA|few
CASSRGAWETQYF
TGCGCCAGCAGTAGAGGAGCCTGGGAGACCCAGTACTTC
>TRBV27|TRBJ2-2|NA|NA
CASSVGTPPHAGELFF
TGTGCCAGCAGTGTCGGGACTCCTCCCCACGCCGGGGAGCTGTTTTTT
>TRBV6-5|TRBJ1-1|NA|few
CASSYGGSTEAFF
TGTGCCAGCAGTTACGGCGGGAGCACTGAAGCTTTCTTT
>TRBV5-6|TRBJ2-5|TRBD1|NA
CASSRQGAVRETQYF
TGTGCCAGCAGCAGGCAGGGGGCGGTGAGGGAGACCCAGTACTTC
>TRBV30|TRBJ1-3|NA|NA
CAWTRYQGATGNTIYF
TGTGCCTGGACTCGCTATCAGGGTGCCACTGGAAACACCATATATTTT
>TRBV6-5|TRBJ2-1|TRBD2|NA
CASSYPSGTGGYEQFF
TGTGCCAGCAGTTACCCCAGCGGGACCGGAGGCTATGAGCAGTTCTTC
>TRBV6-5|TRBJ1-3|NA|NA
CASSYSSGTGNTIYF
TGTGCCAGCAGTTACTCATCAGGGACTGGAAACACCATATATTTT
>TRBV4-1|TRBJ2-7|NA|once
CASSQAGQGTYEQYF
TGCGCCAGCAGCCAAGCCGGGCAGGGCACCTACGAGCAGTACTTC
>TRBV10-3|TRBJ2-2|TRBD2|once
CAISPSGNTGELFF
TGTGCCATCTCGCCTAGCGGAAACACCGGGGAGCTGTTTTTT
>TRBV29-1|TRBJ2-7|NA|once
CSVEDASEGYEQYF
TGCAGCGTTGAAGATGCCTCGGAGGGTTACGAGCAGTACTTC
>TRBV5-1|TRBJ2-7|TRBD1|once
CASSSVQGASYEQYF
TGCGCCAGCAGCTCGGTACAGGGGGCCTCCTACGAGCAGTACTTC
>TRBV9|TRBJ2-5|TRBD2|NA
CASSEGGTSFGRQETQYF
TGTGCCAGCAGCGAGGGTGGGACTAGTTTTGGCCGACAGGAGACCCAGTACTTC
>TRBV9|TRBJ1-1|NA|few
CASSVAQGHMNTEAFF
TGTGCCAGCAGCGTAGCTCAGGGCCACATGAACACTGAAGCTTTCTTT
>TRBV5-1|TRBJ2-4|TRBD2|NA
CASSLVDFPTLAGEKNIQYF
TGCGCCAGCAGCTTGGTAGATTTCCCCACCCTAGCGGGAGAAAAAAACATTCAGTACTTC
>TRBV6-5|TRBJ2-1|NA|NA
CASSSTQRTLNNEQFF
TGTGCCAGCAGTTCCACCCAGCGGACTTTAAACAATGAGCAGTTCTTC
>TRBV28|TRBJ2-3|TRBD1|NA
CASSLPGTGVDTQYF
TGTGCCAGCAGTTTACCCGGGACAGGGGTGGATACGCAGTATTTT
>TRBV11-2|TRBJ2-7|NA|few
CASSLGRAYEQYF
TGTGCCAGCAGTTTAGGCCGAGCCTACGAGCAGTACTTC
>TRBV5-4|TRBJ2-2|TRBD2|NA
CASSGGGPVTGELFF
TGTGCCAGCAGTGGCGGGGGGCCAGTCACCGGGGAGCTGTTTTTT
>TRBV6-1|TRBJ2-5|TRBD2|NA
CAVAPGGLQETQYF
TGTGCCGTGGCCCCGGGAGGACTCCAAGAGACCCAGTACTTC
>TRBV7-6|TRBJ2-7|TRBD1|once
CASSWGQLGEQYF
TGTGCCAGCAGCTGGGGACAGTTGGGCGAGCAGTACTTC
>TRBV28|TRBJ2-6|TRBD1|NA
CASSFRAGGNAGANVLTF
TGTGCCAGCAGTTTTAGGGCAGGGGGCAATGCTGGGGCCAACGTCCTGACTTTC
>TRBV18|TRBJ2-5|NA|NA
CASSRGEAETQYF
TGTGCCAGCTCGCGTGGGGAGGCAGAGACCCAGTACTTC
>TRBV4-1|TRBJ2-1|NA|NA
CASSQAFPAGRGSYNEQFF
TGCGCCAGCAGCCAAGCTTTCCCGGCGGGCAGGGGATCCTACAATGAGCAGTTCTTC
>TRBV27|TRBJ2-3|NA|once
CASSLSLSTDTQYF
TGTGCCAGCAGTTTATCGTTAAGCACAGATACGCAGTATTTT
>TRBV6-6|TRBJ2-2|TRBD1|NA
CASSYLTGATGELFF
TGTGCCAGCAGTTACTTAACAGGGGCGACCGGGGAGCTGTTTTTT
>TRBV6-1|TRBJ1-2|NA|NA
CASRRAYGYTF
TGTGCCAGCAGAAGAGCCTATGGCTACACCTTC
>TRBV6-5|TRBJ2-5|NA|NA
CASRGQQETQYF
TGTGCCAGCAGAGGACAGCAAGAGACCCAGTACTTC
>TRBV29-1|TRBJ2-1|TRBD1|NA
CSVATGAYNEQFF
TGCAGCGTTGCGACAGGGGCATACAATGAGCAGTTCTTC
>TRBV6-5|TRBJ2-2|NA|NA
CASSYEAPGELFF
TGTGCCAGCAGTTACGAGGCTCCCGGGGAGCTGTTTTTT
>TRBV4-2|TRBJ2-7|TRBD2|NA
CASSQEAGGPNEQYF
TGTGCCAGCAGCCAAGAAGCGGGAGGGCCGAACGAGCAGTACTTC
>TRBV4-2|TRBJ2-5|TRBD2|once
CASSQGVLSGSRQETQYF
TGTGCCAGCAGCCAAGGGGTGCTTAGCGGGAGTAGGCAAGAGACCCAGTACTTC
>TRBV19|TRBJ1-5|NA|NA
CASSFRGNQPQHF
TGTGCCAGTAGTTTCCGGGGCAATCAGCCCCAGCATTTT
>TRBV6-5|TRBJ2-7|NA|NA
CASSYRVGLYEQYF
TGTGCCAGCAGTTACCGCGTTGGACTCTACGAGCAGTACTTC
>TRBV9|TRBJ1-1|NA|NA
CASSVLAGDTEAFF
TGTGCCAGCAGCGTATTAGCAGGGGACACTGAAGCTTTCTTT